One and the same sample provided the 32 T cell receptor beta chains below, sequenced in a study of CD8+ T cells in alopecia areata. cDNA prepared by RNA extraction and subsequent reverse transcription served as the template for sequencing. Sequencing used immunoSEQ multiplex PCR; TCRdb keeps in-frame clones, though not all of them. The sample shows over 150,000 clones, around 63% of them seen only once. Sequenced material: CD4+ T cells sorted from blood, taken at week 0. The receptor set was obtained from a human donor with alopecia areata.

The chain couples TRBV7-2 to TRBJ2-7; possibly TRBD2 for D (6 bases). V lost 1 base, J lost 5 bases, and 12 bases lay in between. CDR3 length equals 14 residues. Germline CDR1 reads SGHTA; CDR2 reads FQGNSA. The CDR3 spells CASSLVGGVHEQYF. The CDR3 nucleotides read TGTGCCAGCAGCTTAGTAGGCGGGGTCCACGAGCAGTACTTC.

In the case of this clone: Other nucleotide sequences in the sample specify the same CDR3. The chain combines TRBV5-6 with TRBJ1-5; possibly TRBD1 for D (6 bases). Germline values: CDR1 SGHDT, CDR2 YYEEEE. CDR3 length equals 14 residues. Trimming took off 1 base at V and 4 bases at J, with 9 bases between the two ends. The DNA of the CDR3 is TGTGCCAGCAGCTTGTCACAGGGAAATCAGCCCCAGCATTTT. It encodes CASSLSQGNQPQHF.

V and J are TRBV4-1 and TRBJ1-5; perhaps TRBD1 as D (5 bases). Germline values: CDR1 MGHRA, CDR2 YSYEKL. Trimming shortened V by 0 bases and J by 6 bases, and 18 bases separated the two germline ends. The CDR3 has 17 amino acids. CDR3 loop: CASSQDIGDSWVQPQHF. The CDR3 coding sequence is TGCGCCAGCAGCCAAGATATAGGAGACAGTTGGGTTCAGCCCCAGCATTTT.

This clone showed up just a few times. The chain couples TRBV5-4 to TRBJ1-1; D is unclear. This CDR3 has 15 amino acids. CDR1 and CDR2 (germline): SGHNT, YYREEE (reference sequence). V shed 2 bases and J shed 0 bases, with 11 bases lying between them. CDR3 bases: TGTGCCAGCAGCTTAGAAGGTCAGATGAACACTGAAGCTTTCTTT. Amino acids: CASSLEGQMNTEAFF.

This chain joins TRBV6-5 and TRBJ2-1, with TRBD1 matching over 8 bases. The CDR3 loop spans 14 amino acids. Germline V gene lookup returns CDR1 MNHEY and CDR2 SVGAGI. The V gene end was trimmed by 8 bases and the J gene end by 2 bases; junction bases not matched to a gene: 5. In nucleotides, the CDR3 is TGTGCCAGCGGGACAGGAGGCACCTACAATGAGCAGTTCTTC. Protein sequence: CASGTGGTYNEQFF.

The chain is built from TRBV30 and TRBJ1-1, with unresolved D. V lost 3 bases and J 7 bases, leaving 15 bases between the germline ends. CDR3 size: 13 residues. CDR1 and CDR2 from the germline V gene are GTSNPN and SVGIG (reference sequence). CDR3 sequence: CAWSRESQSEAFF. Written as DNA, the CDR3 is TGTGCCTGGAGCCGAGAATCCCAGAGTGAAGCTTTCTTT.

The chain uses TRBV29-1 and TRBJ2-4; 7 bases are a match to TRBD1. V lost 7 bases to trimming and J lost 4 bases; unmatched junction nucleotides: 10. The CDR3 is 14 residues long. CDR1 and CDR2 (germline): SQVTM, ANQGSEA. As DNA, the CDR3 is TGCAGCGCGTGGGACAGTTCCACTAAAAACATTCAGTACTTC. The encoded protein is CSAWDSSTKNIQYF.

The chain recombines TRBV11-1 with TRBJ2-3; the D is unclear. Germline V gives CDR1 SGHAT, CDR2 FQDESV (reference sequence). This CDR3 has 12 residues. V was trimmed by 4 bases and J by 6 bases, leaving 8 bases between them. CDR3 nucleotide sequence: TGTGCCAGCAGCTCCTATGTCGATACGCAGTATTTT. Residues: CASSSYVDTQYF.

The table lists this clone with a few counts. This chain uses TRBV30 with TRBJ2-2, with D possibly being TRBD1 (6 bases). Trimming removed 4 bases from V and 5 bases from J, with 11 bases in between. Germline loops: CDR1 GTSNPN, CDR2 SVGIG (reference sequence). There are 13 residues in the CDR3. The CDR3 bases are TGTGCCTGGACCATACAGGGTACCGGGGAGCTGTTTTTT. As protein: CAWTIQGTGELFF.

Here the CDR3 DNA reads TGCGCCAGCAGCTTGGCTCAGGACAGGCCGAACTATGGCTACACCTTC. Translated: CASSLAQDRPNYGYTF. The gene calls are TRBV5-1 and TRBJ1-2; 7 nucleotides agree with TRBD1. The germline gives CDR1 SGHRS, CDR2 YFSETQ. The CDR3 contains 16 residues. With 0 bases clipped from V and 2 bases from J, the junction kept 7 bases outside the gene matches.

The chain has TRBV9 and TRBJ1-2; no firm D call. Per the germline V gene, CDR1 is SGDLS and CDR2 is YYNGEE. Trimming pared 3 bases from V and 8 bases from J, leaving 17 bases between. The CDR3 consists of 14 residues. This CDR3 is CASSAWEAMGGYTF. The CDR3 DNA is TGTGCCAGCAGCGCCTGGGAGGCCATGGGGGGCTACACCTTC.

This clone was recorded once. The rearrangement uses TRBV9 and TRBJ2-4; the D is unclear. This CDR3 spans 15 amino acids. Germline-derived CDR1 and CDR2 are SGDLS and YYNGEE. Trimming took off 0 bases at V and 0 bases at J, with 7 bases between the two ends. The CDR3 nucleotides read TGTGCCAGCAGCGTAGAAGGGCTAGCCAAAAACATTCAGTACTTC. Its protein is CASSVEGLAKNIQYF.

This clone appeared a few times. The rearrangement joins TRBV29-1 to TRBJ2-1; TRBD2 agrees at 9 bases. The CDR3 is 14 residues long. V trimming: 3 bases; J trimming: 3 bases; junction bases outside the gene matches: 3. CDR1 is SQVTM, CDR2 ANQGSEA, per germline. The CDR3 DNA reads TGCAGCGTTGAGGGACTAGCCAACTACAATGAGCAGTTCTTC. This encodes CSVEGLANYNEQFF.

The chain joins TRBV29-1 to TRBJ1-2; D gene unclear. CDR1 is SQVTM, CDR2 ANQGSEA, per germline. This CDR3 is 12 amino acids long. V was clipped by 2 bases and J by 5 bases, with 9 bases between them. CDR3 sequence (DNA): TGCAGCGTTGAACAGGCCGCTTATGGCTACACCTTC. This codes for CSVEQAAYGYTF.

In its sample, this clone was seen a few times. V gene TRBV18 combines with J gene TRBJ1-6; D is unclear. V gave up 3 bases and J gave up 5 bases, with 17 bases separating them. CDR1 is KGHSH and CDR2 is LQKENI in the germline V gene. CDR3 size: 17 residues. In nucleotides, the CDR3 is TGTGCCAGCTCACCGCGGACCCTTTTGAGCGATAATTCACCCCTCCACTTT. Encoded protein: CASSPRTLLSDNSPLHF.

CDR3 residues: CATSRARDEKLFF. The CDR3, as DNA: TGTGCCACCAGTAGGGCGAGGGATGAAAAACTGTTTTTT. The V and J genes are TRBV15 and TRBJ1-4, with D uncertain. Between the trimmed V and J ends, which lost 6 bases and 6 bases, there was a span of 11 bases. The CDR3 extends over 13 amino acids. Per germline, CDR1 LNHNV and CDR2 YYDKDF (reference sequence).

There are a few counts of this clone. V is TRBV28 and J is TRBJ1-2, with 10 bases matching TRBD1. J gave up 6 bases and V 2 bases, and 6 bases lay outside the gene matches. The CDR3 totals 15 residues. Germline V CDR1 and CDR2: MDHEN, SYDVKM. CDR3 sequence (DNA): TGTGCCAGCAGTTTACTACAGGGACAGGGGAATGGCTACACCTTC. It encodes CASSLLQGQGNGYTF.

The J gene is TRBJ2-7, the V gene TRBV30; D may be TRBD2 (5 bases). Germline CDR1 is GTSNPN and CDR2 is SVGIG (reference sequence). The ends were cut back, 8 bases at V and 2 bases at J, with 10 bases in the middle. CDR3 length: 11 amino acids. CDR3 in DNA: TGTGCCGCGAGCGGTGCCTACGAGCAGTACTTC. Its protein product is CAASGAYEQYF.

This clone appeared a few times. The chain joins TRBV10-3 to TRBJ1-2, with D perhaps matching TRBD1 (6 bases). Trimming removed 3 bases at V and 6 bases at J, with 11 bases between. This CDR3 spans 13 amino acids. Germline CDR1 and CDR2: ENHRY and SYGVKD. The CDR3 nucleotides are TGTGCCATCAGTGAAAAAACAGGGCATGGCTACACCTTC. It is translated as CAISEKTGHGYTF.

This chain connects TRBV7-9 to TRBJ2-1, with TRBD2 matching 8 bases. CDR1 is SEHNR, CDR2 FQNEAQ, per germline (reference sequence). The CDR3 sequence is 15 residues long. V was clipped by 4 bases and J by 4 bases; unmatched bases: 6. The CDR3 DNA follows: TGTGCCAGCAGCTCCATAGCGGGGAAGTACAATGAGCAGTTCTTC. It encodes CASSSIAGKYNEQFF. The full variable domain, with the rest looked up from reference TRBV7-9 and TRBJ2-1, is DTGVSQNPRHKITKRGQNVTFRCDPISEHNRLYWYRQTLGQGPEFLTYFQNEAQLEKSRLLSDRFSAERPKGSFSTLEIQRTEQGDSAMYLCASSSIAGKYNEQFFGPGTRLTVL.

This clone was seen a handful of times. The chain uses TRBV6-5 and TRBJ1-1, with D unclear. Germline V gene sequence: CDR1 MNHEY, CDR2 SVGAGI. The CDR3 runs 15 residues. The germline V and J ends were trimmed by 0 bases and 0 bases, with 8 bases remaining between them. The DNA of the CDR3 is TGTGCCAGCAGTTACTCAGTACAGATGAACACTGAAGCTTTCTTT. This gives the protein CASSYSVQMNTEAFF.

The chain joins TRBV30 to TRBJ1-1; tentative D call: TRBD1 (5 bases). The CDR3 length is 13 residues. V shed 8 bases and J shed 1 base, with 14 bases lying between them. Germline V CDR1 and CDR2: GTSNPN, SVGIG (reference sequence). The CDR3 DNA reads as TGTGCCGGTGCCACAGGTGCGAACACTGAAGCTTTCTTT. Its translation is CAGATGANTEAFF.

On this clone: This CDR3 is also generated by other DNA sequences in the sample. The chain employs TRBV29-1 and TRBJ2-3, with D hard to call. Germline loops: CDR1 SQVTM, CDR2 ANQGSEA. The CDR3 extends over 11 amino acids. V lost 6 bases and J lost 0, with 4 bases in between. CDR3 in amino acids: CSVLSTDTQYF. The CDR3 DNA is TGCAGCGTGCTCAGCACAGATACGCAGTATTTT.

This clone showed up just a few times. The chain links TRBV29-1 to TRBJ1-1; no clear D gene. The germline gives CDR1 SQVTM, CDR2 ANQGSEA. V was pared by 4 bases and J by 0 bases, with 6 bases between. The CDR3 spans 12 residues. CDR3 nucleotides: TGCAGCGTTGTCCCCATGAACACTGAAGCTTTCTTT. It is translated as CSVVPMNTEAFF.

Concerning this clone: Other DNA sequences of this sample code for an identical CDR3. J is TRBJ1-1 and V is TRBV29-1; tentatively, D is TRBD1 (5 bases). Germline V gene sequence: CDR1 SQVTM, CDR2 ANQGSEA. The CDR3 length is 13 residues. V was cut by 5 bases and J by 0 bases, with 10 bases left in between. The CDR3 reads CSVRGRMNTEAFF. In nucleotides, the CDR3 is TGCAGCGTTAGGGGCAGAATGAACACTGAAGCTTTCTTT.

V and J are TRBV7-3 and TRBJ1-1; the D gene is possibly TRBD1 (6 bases). CDR1 and CDR2 from the germline V gene are SGHTA and FQGTGA. The CDR3 runs 14 residues. Trimming removed 5 bases at V and 4 bases at J, with 14 bases between. CDR3 in amino acids: CASSEQGSGTEAFF. In DNA form, the CDR3 reads TGTGCCAGCAGCGAACAGGGATCGGGCACTGAAGCTTTCTTT.

This clone was counted a few times. The V and J genes are TRBV29-1 and TRBJ2-7; D unclear. CDR3 length: 12 residues. V lost 5 bases, J lost 4 bases, and 12 bases lay in between. Germline V gene sequence: CDR1 SQVTM, CDR2 ANQGSEA. The CDR3 loop is CSVRDSKYEQYF. The CDR3 bases are TGCAGCGTTAGGGATAGCAAGTACGAGCAGTACTTC.

The CDR3 loop reads CASSAPTQSGANVLTF. CDR3 bases: TGTGCCAGCAGCGCCCCCACCCAATCTGGGGCCAACGTCCTGACTTTC. The V call is TRBV27, the J call TRBJ2-6; D remains ambiguous. The CDR3 loop spans 16 amino acids. CDR1 and CDR2 (germline): MNHEY, SMNVEV (reference sequence). Trimming removed 6 bases from V and 1 base from J, with 13 bases in between.

The rearrangement links TRBV18 to TRBJ2-5; unclear D gene. Germline V gives CDR1 KGHSH, CDR2 LQKENI. This CDR3 region has 15 residues. Trimming cost V 0 bases and J 3 bases, with 11 bases left between them. CDR3 nucleotides: TGTGCCAGCTCACCACCAGGGCTACAGAAAGAGACCCAGTACTTC. Its protein is CASSPPGLQKETQYF. Combining the CDR3 with reference TRBV18 and TRBJ2-5 gives the whole variable domain NAGVMQNPRHLVRRRGQEARLRCSPMKGHSHVYWYRQLPEEGLKFMVYLQKENIIDESGMPKERFSAEFPKEGPSILRIQQVVRGDSAAYFCASSPPGLQKETQYFGPGTRLLVL.

The rearrangement links TRBV14 to TRBJ1-1; D is unclear. V lost 0 bases to trimming and J lost 0 bases, with 5 bases between them. Germline V CDR1 and CDR2: SGHDN, FVKESK. This CDR3 has 14 amino acids. The CDR3 loop reads CASSQDLLNTEAFF. Written as DNA, the CDR3 is TGTGCCAGCAGCCAAGACCTTTTGAACACTGAAGCTTTCTTT.

This clone was picked up a small number of times. This rearrangement joins TRBV28 to TRBJ1-5; unclear D gene. V gave up 3 bases and J gave up 5 bases, with 11 bases separating them. The CDR3 sequence is 14 residues long. The germline V gene has CDR1 MDHEN and CDR2 SYDVKM. CDR3 sequence (DNA): TGTGCCAGCAGTTTGAGGCGTAGGTATCAGCCCCAGCATTTT. This sequence encodes CASSLRRRYQPQHF.

This clone has a handful of counts. The chain couples TRBV7-2 to TRBJ2-7; D possibly corresponds to TRBD1 (6 bases). Germline CDR1 reads SGHTA; CDR2 reads FQGNSA. This CDR3 spans 14 amino acids. Trimming shortened V by 0 bases and J by 4 bases, and 10 bases separated the two germline ends. The CDR3 sequence is CASSLAPRGYEQYF. CDR3 nucleotide sequence: TGTGCCAGCAGCTTAGCCCCCAGGGGATACGAGCAGTACTTC.